Shown below are 22 T cell receptor beta chains from a single sample sequenced in a study of CD8+CD57+ T cells in acquired aplastic anemia. Genomic DNA, the template, was used for profiling of the TCR beta VDJ and CDR3. One entry per CDR3 protein, called by TCRdb with MiXCR from the reads. The sample lists 100,000 to 130,000 distinct CDR3 sequences, around 50% occurring once. The specimen sequenced was sorted CD4+, CD8+, or CD8+CD57+ T cells (not recorded which) from PBMCs. These receptors all stem from a human donor in good health, serving as a control.

This rearrangement joins TRBV10-3 to TRBJ2-5; a weak D match, TRBD2 (6 bases). Germline V gene lookup returns CDR1 ENHRY and CDR2 SYGVKD. Trimming cost V 2 bases and J 2 bases, with 6 bases left between them. The CDR3 is 13 residues long. This chain's CDR3 is CAISERGQETQYF. DNA for the CDR3: TGTGCCATCAGTGAGCGGGGGCAAGAGACCCAGTACTTC.

The rearrangement links TRBV2 to TRBJ1-6, with a weak D call TRBD1 (5 bases). Germline-derived CDR1 and CDR2 are SNHLY and FYNNEI. V lost 5 bases and J lost 14, with 13 bases in between. The CDR3 has 12 amino acids. The CDR3 spells CASSLPEGSLHF. CDR3 bases: TGTGCCAGCAGTCTCCCTGAGGGGTCCCTCCACTTT.

This clonotype has a single count. V and J are TRBV7-9 and TRBJ2-5; D ambiguous. Germline V lookup: CDR1 SEHNR, CDR2 FQNEAQ (reference sequence). V lost 5 bases and J lost 2, with 3 bases in between. The CDR3 is 11 amino acids. In DNA form, the CDR3 reads TGTGCCAGCAGCATGCAAGAGACCCAGTACTTC. The encoded protein is CASSMQETQYF.

This clonotype was detected many times. J is TRBJ2-3 and V is TRBV19; tentatively, D is TRBD1 (5 bases). CDR3 size: 15 residues. Trimming shortened V by 5 bases and J by 3 bases, and 15 bases separated the two germline ends. The germline gives CDR1 LNHDA, CDR2 SQIVND (reference sequence). CDR3 nucleotide sequence: TGTGCCAGTAGTCCTCAAGGGGAACCGACAGATACGCAGTATTTT. Translation: CASSPQGEPTDTQYF.

The chain links TRBV6-4 to TRBJ2-3; TRBD2 is a possible D gene (5 bases). The germline V gene encodes CDR1 MRHNA and CDR2 SNTAGT. Trimming removed 5 bases from V and 2 bases from J, with 14 bases in between. The CDR3 has 15 residues. DNA of the CDR3: TGTGCCAGCAGTCCAGGAGACTACGACACAGATACGCAGTATTTT. Translated: CASSPGDYDTDTQYF.

The DNA for the CDR3 is TGTGCCAGCACCCTCCGGACAGGGGATGAGCAGTTCTTC. Protein sequence: CASTLRTGDEQFF. The rearrangement uses TRBV7-3 and TRBJ2-1, with TRBD1 identical over 9 bases. Trimming took 7 bases from V and 8 from J; bases not matched to a gene: 6. CDR3 size: 13 residues. Per germline, CDR1 SGHTA and CDR2 FQGTGA.

Turning to this clonotype: A much larger clone differs from this one at a single base, so this may be a read error. CDR3 coding DNA: TGCGCCAGCAGCCAGGGGACAGGCCTTAATGAAAAACTGTCTTTT. It translates to CASSQGTGLNEKLSF. V gene TRBV5-1 combines with J gene TRBJ1-4, with 8 bases lining up with TRBD1. CDR3 length: 15 amino acids. Germline V gives CDR1 SGHRS, CDR2 YFSETQ.

This chain joins TRBV19 and TRBJ2-3; 8 nucleotides match TRBD2. Unmatched junction bases numbered 4, after V lost 4 bases and J lost 1 base. CDR1 is LNHDA, CDR2 SQIVND, per germline (reference sequence). The CDR3 is 15 amino acids. The CDR3 DNA is TGTGCCAGTAGTACCCAAGCGGGAGGCACAGATACGCAGTATTTT. This sequence encodes CASSTQAGGTDTQYF.

The sample holds a few counts of this clonotype. CDR3 sequence (DNA): TGTGCCAGCAGCCAAGATGACGGGAAAGAGGACACTGAAGCTTTCTTT. As protein: CASSQDDGKEDTEAFF. The J gene is TRBJ1-1, the V gene TRBV3-1; D ambiguous. Looked up from germline, CDR1 is LGHDT and CDR2 is YNNKEL (reference sequence). The CDR3 is 16 residues long. V was shortened by 0 bases and J by 3 bases, with 14 bases between the two germline ends.

V is TRBV29-1 and J is TRBJ1-3, with unresolved D. Germline assignment: CDR1 SQVTM and CDR2 ANQGSEA. The CDR3 totals 15 residues. V dropped 0 bases and J dropped 0 bases, with 9 bases sitting between them. The CDR3 DNA is TGCAGCGTTGAAGATCAAGGCCGCTCTGGAAACACCATATATTTT. Its protein is CSVEDQGRSGNTIYF.

This clonotype occurred many times. This chain's CDR3 is CASSEAPNQPQHF. The CDR3, as DNA: TGTGCCAGCAGTGAAGCGCCCAATCAGCCCCAGCATTTT. This chain links TRBV6-1 with TRBJ1-5; no clear D gene. In germline, CDR1 is MNHNS, CDR2 SASEGT. The CDR3 covers 13 residues. Trimming removed 0 bases from V and 3 bases from J, with 3 bases in between.

The sample holds a few counts of this clonotype. In DNA form, the CDR3 reads TGTGCCAGCAGCGAGAGGGGACTGTCGAACACCGGGGAGCTGTTTTTT. This gives the protein CASSERGLSNTGELFF. The V and J genes are TRBV11-3 and TRBJ2-2; the D gene is possibly TRBD2 (6 bases). The CDR3 runs to 16 residues. Germline V gene data show CDR1 as SGHNT and CDR2 as YENEEA. V shed 5 bases and J shed 0 bases, with 13 bases lying between them.

This clonotype was picked up a small number of times. One end of the junction is discordant with germline, which a read error may explain. The chain joins TRBV20-1 to TRBJ2-7; weak D call: TRBD2 (6 bases). Germline CDR1 DFQATT, CDR2 SNEGSKA (reference sequence). This CDR3 contains 15 residues. In nucleotides, the CDR3 is TGCAGTGCTATCGAGGGGACGGGACTCACCTACGAGCAGCACTTC. This sequence encodes CSAIEGTGLTYEQHF.

This clonotype has ten or more counts. The genes are TRBV19 and TRBJ1-2, with D possibly TRBD1 on 5 matching bases. Between the trimmed V and J ends, which lost 2 bases and 4 bases, there was a span of 11 bases. The germline V gene encodes CDR1 LNHDA and CDR2 SQIVND (reference sequence). The CDR3 sequence is 14 residues long. The DNA for the CDR3 is TGTGCCAGTAGTATACCAGGGAGCTCCTATGGCTACACCTTC. Translating gives CASSIPGSSYGYTF.

This clonotype showed up many times. V usage is TRBV29-1 and J usage is TRBJ2-2; a weak D match, TRBD1 (6 bases). The CDR3 has 14 residues. Trimming took off 3 bases at V and 4 bases at J, with 12 bases between the two ends. Germline CDR1 reads SQVTM; CDR2 reads ANQGSEA. The CDR3 sequence: CSVDWGLGTGELFF. The CDR3 DNA reads TGCAGCGTTGATTGGGGGCTGGGCACCGGGGAGCTGTTTTTT.

This chain joins TRBV7-2 and TRBJ2-3, with D unresolved. Germline V gene sequence: CDR1 SGHTA, CDR2 FQGNSA. With 1 base removed from V and 6 bases from J, the gap between germline ends came to 8 bases. The CDR3 runs 13 residues. The CDR3 bases are TGTGCCAGCAGCTTAGAGAGTTGGGATACGCAGTATTTT. As protein: CASSLESWDTQYF.

The sample holds many counts of this clonotype. This chain joins TRBV19 and TRBJ2-7, with D perhaps being TRBD1 or TRBD2 (5 bases each). This CDR3 spans 14 amino acids. Germline CDR1 LNHDA, CDR2 SQIVND (reference sequence). V gave up 2 bases and J gave up 0 bases, with 8 bases separating them. The CDR3 DNA reads as TGTGCCAGTAGTATAACGGGGCCCTCCTACGAGCAGTACTTC. It is translated as CASSITGPSYEQYF.

CDR3 sequence reads: CSAKAREAHMSTDTQYF. The DNA of the CDR3 is TGCAGTGCTAAGGCCAGGGAGGCGCACATGAGCACAGATACGCAGTATTTT. This chain uses TRBV20-1 with TRBJ2-3; a possible D gene is TRBD2 (6 bases). This CDR3 is 17 amino acids long. V was clipped by 4 bases and J by 0 bases, with 20 bases between them. Germline V lookup: CDR1 DFQATT, CDR2 SNEGSKA (reference sequence).

The V gene is TRBV15, the J gene TRBJ1-5; 8 nucleotides agree with TRBD1. The CDR3 totals 14 residues. With 8 bases clipped from V and 3 bases from J, the junction kept 6 bases outside the gene matches. CDR1 LNHNV and CDR2 YYDKDF come from the germline V gene (reference sequence). CDR3 in amino acids: CATEGTGNNQPQHF. CDR3 DNA sequence: TGTGCCACCGAAGGGACAGGCAACAATCAGCCCCAGCATTTT.

Concerning this clonotype: This may arise from a read error, as a much more abundant clone is one base away. This chain uses TRBV20-1 with TRBJ1-1; 7 bases are shared with TRBD1. CDR1 and CDR2 (germline): DFQATT, SNEGSKA (reference sequence). The CDR3 extends over 13 amino acids. The CDR3 is CSAPRQGNTEASF. In nucleotides, the CDR3 is TGCAGTGCTCCCCGACAGGGAAACACTGAAGCTTCCTTT.

This clonotype came up many times. The rearrangement uses TRBV6-2 or TRBV6-3 and TRBJ2-7; D perhaps matches TRBD2 (5 bases). The CDR3 extends over 15 amino acids. From germline, CDR1 is MNHEY and CDR2 SVGEGT. V was cut by 0 bases and J by 3 bases, with 12 bases left in between. CDR3 loop: CASSYSLSSGYEQYF. For the CDR3, the DNA is TGTGCCAGCAGTTACTCCCTTTCCAGCGGCTACGAGCAGTACTTC.

The genes are TRBV10-3 and TRBJ2-7, with D perhaps TRBD2 (6 bases). Germline values: CDR1 ENHRY, CDR2 SYGVKD. CDR3 size: 15 residues. V was cut by 4 bases and J by 2 bases, with 15 bases left in between. The CDR3 spells CAISAFVGEAYEQYF. The CDR3 DNA sequence: TGTGCCATCAGTGCTTTTGTGGGGGAGGCCTACGAGCAGTACTTC.